This TCR beta chain was profiled in a study of CD4 T cells in relation to SARS-CoV-2 and coronaviruses. Study-level information: The HLA restriction of the shared crossreactive spike epitopes was mapped. Findings and caveats of the study: About 65% of donors had memory CD4+ clonotypes crossrecognizing SARS-CoV-2 and common cold coronavirus spike.

The count of this clone is one. The antigen remains undetermined. Method: immunoSEQ multiplex PCR; TCRdb's copy keeps in-frame clones and lacks some. This table has about 24,000 clones, about 70% appearing once. Trimming shortened V by 0 bases and J by 5 bases, and 4 bases separated the two germline ends. Germline CDR1 and CDR2: LGHDT and YNNKEL (reference sequence). The CDR3 covers 13 residues. Before the COVID-19 pandemic, during about 2010-2018, CD4+ T cells were taken from unexposed donors. After more than eight days of culture, CD4+ T cells were isolated. Half the medium was replaced with IL-2 medium on days 3 and 7.

This sequence originates from a human donor in good health. Sequencing was performed on CD4+ T cells from PBMCs, cultured in vitro. The chain joins TRBV3-1 (or the pseudogene TRBV3-2) to TRBJ2-2; D call uncertain. The CDR3 coding sequence is TGTGCCAGCAGCCAAGAAATTACCGGGGAGCTGTTTTTT. It codes for CASSQEITGELFF.